One and the same sample provided the 32 T cell receptor beta chains below, sequenced in a study of blood T cell repertoires in COVID-19. Assay: immunoSEQ multiplex PCR; the TCRdb copy retains only in-frame clones and omits some. The table records about 160,000 clones, 65% to 85% of them present only once. Sequencing was carried out using PBMCs or T cells enriched from blood (not recorded which). Source of these receptors: a woman aged 40 to 50 with acute COVID-19.

This clone was picked up one time. The rearrangement joins TRBV7-9 to TRBJ1-2; no definite D call. With 1 base removed from V and 5 bases from J, the gap between germline ends came to 14 bases. Germline V CDR1 and CDR2: SEHNR, FQNEAQ (reference sequence). CDR3 size: 15 residues. Here the CDR3 reads CASSLGSTRAYGYTF. CDR3 DNA: TGTGCCAGCAGCTTAGGGTCGACACGCGCATATGGCTACACCTTC.

The CDR3 DNA sequence: TGTGCCTGGGGCACCTCAAACACTGAAGCTTTCTTT. It is translated as CAWGTSNTEAFF. J is TRBJ1-1 and V is TRBV30; no reliable D call. The CDR3 runs 12 residues. Trimming took 5 bases from V and 2 from J, leaving 9 bases between them. CDR1 and CDR2 (germline): GTSNPN, SVGIG (reference sequence).

This sequence joins TRBV7-3 and TRBJ2-1, with 9 bases fitting TRBD2. CDR3 length: 14 amino acids. The germline gives CDR1 SGHTA, CDR2 FQGTGA. The V gene end was trimmed by 2 bases and the J gene end by 6 bases; junction bases not matched to a gene: 2. The chain's CDR3 is CASSLGSGSNEQFF. The DNA of the CDR3 is TGTGCCAGCAGCTTAGGTAGCGGGAGCAATGAGCAGTTCTTC. Full variable domain (remainder filled in from reference TRBV7-3 and TRBJ2-1): GAGVSQTPSNKVTEKGKYVELRCDPISGHTALYWYRQSLGQGPEFLIYFQGTGAADDSGLPNDRFFAVRPEGSVSTLKIQRTERGDSAVYLCASSLGSGSNEQFFGPGTRLTVL.

This chain links TRBV5-1 with TRBJ1-5; possible D gene TRBD1, 6 bases. With 5 bases removed from V and 2 bases from J, the gap between germline ends came to 8 bases. Germline V lookup: CDR1 SGHRS, CDR2 YFSETQ. The CDR3 totals 13 residues. CDR3 region: CASSPGGNQPQHF. In DNA, the CDR3 is TGCGCCAGCAGTCCAGGGGGCAATCAGCCCCAGCATTTT. The entire variable domain, with the rest obtained from reference TRBV5-1 and TRBJ1-5, is as follows: KAGVTQTPRYLIKTRGQQVTLSCSPISGHRSVSWYQQTPGQGLQFLFEYFSETQRNKGNFPGRFSGRQFSNSRSEMNVSTLELGDSALYLCASSPGGNQPQHFGDGTRLSIL.

The chain links TRBV12-5 to TRBJ1-5; a weak D match, TRBD1 (6 bases). CDR1 is LGHNT and CDR2 is FRNRAP in the germline V gene. The CDR3 sequence is 13 residues long. Trimming took 6 bases from V and 3 from J, leaving 9 bases between them. The CDR3 nucleotides are TGTGCTAGTGGAACAGGGCTCAATCAGCCCCAGCATTTT. As protein: CASGTGLNQPQHF. The complete variable domain, with remaining parts taken from reference TRBV12-5 and TRBJ1-5, reads DARVTQTPRHKVTEMGQEVTMRCQPILGHNTVFWYRQTMMQGLELLAYFRNRAPLDDSGMPKDRFSAEMPDATLATLKIQPSEPRDSAVYFCASGTGLNQPQHFGDGTRLSIL.

The chain links TRBV27 to TRBJ2-1; 7 bases map to TRBD1. This CDR3 has 17 residues. Germline-derived CDR1 and CDR2 are MNHEY and SMNVEV (reference sequence). The trim removed 5 bases at V and 7 bases at J, leaving 17 bases unmatched. CDR3 protein: CASSLKSGTVLSNEQFF. The CDR3 DNA sequence: TGTGCCAGCAGTCTGAAATCCGGGACAGTCCTGTCTAATGAGCAGTTCTTC.

The chain employs TRBV7-9 and TRBJ2-3; maybe TRBD2 (5 bases). This CDR3 region has 12 residues. V dropped 8 bases and J dropped 6 bases, with 12 bases sitting between them. Germline V gene lookup returns CDR1 SEHNR and CDR2 FQNEAQ (reference sequence). This chain's CDR3 is CASHAPGDTQYF. The CDR3 coding sequence is TGTGCCAGCCACGCCCCGGGGGATACGCAGTATTTT.

This clone appeared a few times. The chain is built from TRBV3-1 (or the pseudogene TRBV3-2) and TRBJ2-1; TRBD2 matches 8 bases. V lost 4 bases, J lost 15 bases, and 8 bases stayed unmatched. The CDR3 covers 12 residues. Germline values: CDR1 LGHDT, CDR2 YNNKEL (reference sequence). Written as DNA, the CDR3 is TGTGCCAGCAGCCGACCGGGACTAGGCTCGTTCTTC. This sequence encodes CASSRPGLGSFF.

The V and J genes are TRBV5-5 and TRBJ1-2; TRBD1 matches at 7 bases. Per germline, CDR1 SGHKS and CDR2 YYEKEE (reference sequence). The junction had 8 bases not matched to a gene; V was cut back by 5 bases and J by 7 bases. This CDR3 spans 13 amino acids. CDR3 region: CASREGGEGGYTF. The CDR3 DNA sequence: TGTGCCAGCAGGGAAGGGGGCGAGGGTGGCTACACCTTC.

This rearrangement joins TRBV7-9 to TRBJ2-7; 8 nucleotides line up with TRBD2. The CDR3 is 14 amino acids. The trim removed 6 bases at V and 4 bases at J, leaving 8 bases unmatched. Per germline, CDR1 SEHNR and CDR2 FQNEAQ (reference sequence). The CDR3 spells CASRAGSGAYEQYF. The CDR3 coding sequence is TGTGCCAGCAGGGCTGGTAGCGGGGCATACGAGCAGTACTTC. The whole variable domain, remainder taken from reference TRBV7-9 and TRBJ2-7, is DTGVSQNPRHKITKRGQNVTFRCDPISEHNRLYWYRQTLGQGPEFLTYFQNEAQLEKSRLLSDRFSAERPKGSFSTLEIQRTEQGDSAMYLCASRAGSGAYEQYFGPGTRLTVT.

The chain links TRBV29-1 to TRBJ2-1; 12 bases agree with TRBD2. V lost 8 bases and J lost 9; bases outside the gene matches: 11. Germline lookup yields CDR1 SQVTM and CDR2 ANQGSEA. The CDR3 extends over 14 amino acids. The CDR3 nucleotides read TGCAGCTTATCGACGGGACTAGCGGGTGGTGAGCAGTTCTTC. It codes for CSLSTGLAGGEQFF.

This clone showed up just once. The chain carries TRBV6-4 and TRBJ2-1, with D uncertain. V lost 3 bases to trimming and J lost 0 bases, with 9 bases between them. The CDR3 contains 15 residues. The V gene's germline CDR1 is MRHNA and CDR2 SNTAGT. Here the CDR3 DNA reads TGTGCCAGCAGTGAAGGCGCTAGCTCCTACAATGAGCAGTTCTTC. Protein product: CASSEGASSYNEQFF.

This clone was detected only once. The J gene is TRBJ2-3, the V gene TRBV5-1; 9 nucleotides match TRBD1. There are 17 residues in the CDR3. Trimming took 0 bases from V and 4 from J; bases not matched to a gene: 9. CDR1 is SGHRS, CDR2 YFSETQ, per germline. CDR3 nucleotides: TGCGCCAGCAGCTTGGTTTTGAGGGGACAGGGCCCAGATACGCAGTATTTT. Translation gives CASSLVLRGQGPDTQYF.

This clone was seen more than once but under ten times. This rearrangement joins TRBV11-1 to TRBJ1-2; TRBD1 agrees at 7 bases. Germline trimming cut 4 bases from V and 7 bases from J; bases unmatched to any gene: 9. The CDR3 has 14 residues. Looked up from germline, CDR1 is SGHAT and CDR2 is FQDESV (reference sequence). CDR3 amino acids: CASSSDRVRGGYTF. The CDR3 DNA is TGTGCCAGCAGCTCAGACAGGGTTCGAGGTGGCTACACCTTC.

The chain recombines TRBV6-6 with TRBJ2-1; D is possibly TRBD2 (6 bases). Trimming pared 0 bases from V and 7 bases from J, leaving 10 bases between. CDR3 size: 14 residues. CDR1 MNHNY and CDR2 SVGAGI come from the germline V gene (reference sequence). The CDR3 spells CASSYSGGRNEQFF. In DNA, the CDR3 is TGTGCCAGCAGTTACTCGGGAGGAAGGAATGAGCAGTTCTTC.

In its sample, this clone was seen a few times. This chain links TRBV19 with TRBJ2-1, with 10 bases aligning to TRBD2. Germline V gene lookup returns CDR1 LNHDA and CDR2 SQIVND (reference sequence). Losses at the gene ends were 3 bases for V and 14 bases for J; bases not matched to a gene: 10. This CDR3 comprises 14 residues. The CDR3 sequence: CASSILAGDRPEFF. CDR3 sequence (DNA): TGTGCCAGTAGTATCCTAGCGGGAGATAGGCCCGAGTTCTTC.

V usage is TRBV5-1 and J usage is TRBJ1-2; 8 bases line up with TRBD1. The CDR3 is 16 amino acids. Germline V gene sequence: CDR1 SGHRS, CDR2 YFSETQ. With V trimmed by 0 bases and J by 0 bases, 4 bases remained unmatched. CDR3 bases: TGCGCCAGCAGCTTGGCAGGGGGCGCCCCTAACTATGGCTACACCTTC. Its protein is CASSLAGGAPNYGYTF.

The CDR3 DNA sequence: TGTGCCAGCAGCAACAGACAGGGGCCCACTGAAGCTTTCTTT. This encodes CASSNRQGPTEAFF. The J gene is TRBJ1-1, the V gene TRBV7-6, with 8 bases lining up with TRBD1. This CDR3 is built from 14 residues. Germline V CDR1 and CDR2: SGHVS, FNYEAQ. V was pared by 5 bases and J by 4 bases, with 6 bases of the junction left unmatched.

This clone was observed a single time. The genes are TRBV6-2 or TRBV6-3 and TRBJ2-5; tentatively, D is TRBD1 (6 bases). The CDR3 runs to 15 residues. The V end lost 2 bases, the J end lost 1 base, and 11 bases lay between the germline ends. Germline-derived CDR1 and CDR2 are MNHEY and SVGEGT. The CDR3 DNA is TGTGCCAGCAGTTACGGGGGCCACCTCCAAGAGACCCAGTACTTC. Translating it yields CASSYGGHLQETQYF.

This clone came up once. The chain joins TRBV5-6 to TRBJ2-3; the D is unclear. Trimming took off 0 bases at V and 2 bases at J, with 7 bases between the two ends. CDR3 length: 14 residues. The germline V gene encodes CDR1 SGHDT and CDR2 YYEEEE. CDR3 DNA sequence: TGTGCCAGCAGCTTGGCCAGGCTCACAGATACGCAGTATTTT. This gives the protein CASSLARLTDTQYF.

The CDR3 loop is CASSRSGQGSYGYTF. CDR3 nucleotide sequence: TGCGCCAGCAGCCGCTCAGGACAGGGGAGCTATGGCTACACCTTC. The chain carries TRBV4-1 and TRBJ1-2; TRBD1 matches at 9 bases. Germline V CDR1 and CDR2: MGHRA, YSYEKL. This CDR3 has 15 residues. With V trimmed by 4 bases and J by 4 bases, 7 bases remained unmatched.

The chain uses TRBV7-2 and TRBJ2-1; D unclear. The germline V gene encodes CDR1 SGHTA and CDR2 FQGNSA. Trimming pared 2 bases from V and 3 bases from J, leaving 8 bases between. CDR3 size: 14 residues. For the CDR3, the DNA is TGTGCCAGCAGCTTAATGTCAGTCTACAATGAGCAGTTCTTC. Amino acid sequence: CASSLMSVYNEQFF.

The chain carries TRBV6-1 and TRBJ2-2, with 8 bases aligning to TRBD2. CDR1 is MNHNS and CDR2 is SASEGT in the germline V gene. This CDR3 comprises 15 residues. Trimming at V came to 6 bases and at J to 3 bases, leaving 6 bases not matched to a gene. CDR3 nucleotide sequence: TGTGCCAGCAGGACAGCGGGAGTGGACACCGGGGAGCTGTTTTTT. Amino acids: CASRTAGVDTGELFF.

This chain links TRBV30 with TRBJ2-3; maybe TRBD2 (5 bases). The CDR3 sequence is 15 residues long. From germline, CDR1 is GTSNPN and CDR2 SVGIG (reference sequence). Trimming took off 2 bases at V and 1 base at J, with 13 bases between the two ends. CDR3 in DNA: TGTGCCTGGAGTAGGTTGGACTTTCGCACAGATACGCAGTATTTT. Protein product: CAWSRLDFRTDTQYF.

CDR3 loop: CASSGSPSGGYNEQFF. CDR3 sequence (DNA): TGTGCCAGCAGTGGATCCCCTAGCGGGGGTTACAATGAGCAGTTCTTC. The chain couples TRBV6-1 to TRBJ2-1, with 10 bases fitting TRBD2. The CDR3 spans 16 residues. Germline lookup yields CDR1 MNHNS and CDR2 SASEGT. With 4 bases clipped from V and 4 bases from J, the junction kept 7 bases outside the gene matches.

The genes are TRBV9 and TRBJ2-1; 11 nucleotides align to TRBD2. There are 15 residues in the CDR3. Germline CDR1 SGDLS, CDR2 YYNGEE. Losses at the gene ends were 0 bases for V and 6 bases for J; bases not matched to a gene: 2. The CDR3 protein is CASSVGLAGTNEQFF. The CDR3 coding sequence is TGTGCCAGCAGCGTAGGACTAGCGGGGACCAATGAGCAGTTCTTC.

In this sample, this clone is medium-sized. This chain connects TRBV15 to TRBJ2-1; tentative D call: TRBD2 (5 bases). The V gene lost 1 base and the J gene lost 8 bases, with 15 bases spanning the gap. CDR1 and CDR2 from the germline V gene are LNHNV and YYDKDF (reference sequence). The CDR3 runs 15 residues. In DNA form, the CDR3 reads TGTGCCACCAGCAGAGCCCTTAATCAAGCGGATGAGCAGTTCTTC. It specifies CATSRALNQADEQFF.

The V and J genes are TRBV6-5 and TRBJ1-6; TRBD1 matches at 9 bases. Trimming at V came to 10 bases and at J to 7 bases, leaving 8 bases not matched to a gene. Germline V gives CDR1 MNHEY, CDR2 SVGAGI. The CDR3 has 14 amino acids. The CDR3 bases are TGTGCCACCCAGGACAGGGGTCCGAATTCACCCCTCCACTTT. This translates into CATQDRGPNSPLHF.

The rearrangement links TRBV10-3 to TRBJ2-7; possibly TRBD1 for D (6 bases). The CDR3 runs 19 residues. Germline-derived CDR1 and CDR2 are ENHRY and SYGVKD. Deletions cut 4 bases from V and 5 bases from J, with 30 bases between. CDR3 bases: TGTGCCATCAGTGTTCAAGGACAGATGACAATCCCTAGTCAGGACGAGCAGTACTTC. Its protein product is CAISVQGQMTIPSQDEQYF.

V gene TRBV3-1 (or the pseudogene TRBV3-2) combines with J gene TRBJ1-2; 7 bases map to TRBD1. The CDR3 covers 18 residues. Germline CDR1 reads LGHDT; CDR2 reads YNNKEL (reference sequence). J lost 2 bases, V lost 6 bases, and 18 bases had no gene match. The CDR3 nucleotides are TGTGCCAGCAGTCCGTCCTACGCACTACAGGGGCCGAACTATGGCTACACCTTC. Translation gives CASSPSYALQGPNYGYTF.

This chain links TRBV6-5 with TRBJ1-4; D is uncertain. The CDR3 loop spans 15 amino acids. Germline CDR1 MNHEY, CDR2 SVGAGI. V shed 7 bases and J shed 3 bases, with 15 bases lying between them. This chain's CDR3 is CASNHFASPNEKLFF. CDR3 bases: TGTGCCAGCAATCACTTTGCCTCGCCTAATGAAAAACTGTTTTTT.

This clone was counted only a few times. The chain recombines TRBV30 with TRBJ1-4; 7 nucleotides align to TRBD1. CDR3 length: 15 amino acids. CDR1 and CDR2 from the germline V gene are GTSNPN and SVGIG (reference sequence). V lost 0 bases and J lost 0; bases outside the gene matches: 1. In DNA, the CDR3 is TGTGCCTGGAGTGTCGGGACAGCAACTAATGAAAAACTGTTTTTT. It translates to CAWSVGTATNEKLFF.